The subject of this entry is one TCR beta chain. Method: immunoSEQ multiplex PCR; TCRdb's copy keeps in-frame clones and lacks some. The sample shows around 310,000 clones, 90% of them seen only once. This specimen comes from a study of blood T cell repertoires in COVID-19. Germline-derived CDR1 and CDR2 are SGHNT and YYREEE (reference sequence). The CDR3 consists of 15 residues. The V end was cut by 4 bases, the J end by 8 bases, with 16 bases between. Sequencing used peripheral blood. The V gene is TRBV5-4, the J gene TRBJ1-6; D call uncertain. The clonotype originates from a woman in her thirties or forties with COVID-19, enrolled during active disease. The CDR3 sequence is CASSLEVAGDSPLHF. Written as DNA, the CDR3 is TGTGCCAGCAGCCTCGAGGTGGCCGGGGATTCACCCCTCCACTTT.